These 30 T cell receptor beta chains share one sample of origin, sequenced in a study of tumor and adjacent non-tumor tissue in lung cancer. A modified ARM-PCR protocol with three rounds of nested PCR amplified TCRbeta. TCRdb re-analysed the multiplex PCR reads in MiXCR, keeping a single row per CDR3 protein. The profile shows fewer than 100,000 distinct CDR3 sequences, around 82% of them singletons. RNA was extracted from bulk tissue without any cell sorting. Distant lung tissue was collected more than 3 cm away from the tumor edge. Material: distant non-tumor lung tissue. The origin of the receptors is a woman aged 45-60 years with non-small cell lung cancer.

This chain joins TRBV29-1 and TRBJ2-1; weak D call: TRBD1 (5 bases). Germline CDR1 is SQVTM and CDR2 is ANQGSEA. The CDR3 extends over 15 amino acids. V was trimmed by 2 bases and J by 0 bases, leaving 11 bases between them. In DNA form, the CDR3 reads TGCAGCGTTGAACTGCCAGGGAACTCCTACAATGAGCAGTTCTTC. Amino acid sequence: CSVELPGNSYNEQFF.

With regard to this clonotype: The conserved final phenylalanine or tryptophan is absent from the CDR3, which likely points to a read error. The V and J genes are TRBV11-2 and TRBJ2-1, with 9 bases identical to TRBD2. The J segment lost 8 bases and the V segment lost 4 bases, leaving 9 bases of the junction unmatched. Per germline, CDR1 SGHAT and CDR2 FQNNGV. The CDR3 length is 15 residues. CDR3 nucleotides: TGTGCCAGCAGCTCCGTAGCGGGGGAATGCGATGAGCAGTTCCTC. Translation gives CASSSVAGECDEQFL.

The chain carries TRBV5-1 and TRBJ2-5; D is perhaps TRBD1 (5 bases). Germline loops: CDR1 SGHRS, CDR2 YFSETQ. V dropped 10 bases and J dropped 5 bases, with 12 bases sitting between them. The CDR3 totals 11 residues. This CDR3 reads CAGRAGETQYF. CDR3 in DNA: TGCGCCGGCCGGGCAGGGGAGACCCAGTACTTC.

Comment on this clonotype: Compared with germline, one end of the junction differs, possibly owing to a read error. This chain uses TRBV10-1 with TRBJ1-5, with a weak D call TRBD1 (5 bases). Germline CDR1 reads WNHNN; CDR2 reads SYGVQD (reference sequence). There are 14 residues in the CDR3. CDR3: CASKGDAGNQPKHF. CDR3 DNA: TGCGCCAGCAAAGGGGACGCAGGCAATCAGCCCAAGCATTTT.

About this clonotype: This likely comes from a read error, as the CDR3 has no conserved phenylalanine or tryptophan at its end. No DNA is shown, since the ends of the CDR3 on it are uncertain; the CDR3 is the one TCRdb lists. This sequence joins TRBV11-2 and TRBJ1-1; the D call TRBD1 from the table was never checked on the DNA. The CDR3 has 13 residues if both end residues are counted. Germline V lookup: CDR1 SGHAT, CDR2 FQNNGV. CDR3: CASSLRQETEVFY.

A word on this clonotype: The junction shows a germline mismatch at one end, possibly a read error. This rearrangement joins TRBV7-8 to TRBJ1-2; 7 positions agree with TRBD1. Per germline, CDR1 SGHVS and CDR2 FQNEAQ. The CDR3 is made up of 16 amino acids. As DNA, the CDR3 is TGTACCAGCAGCCCCTTCGTAGGGGGCAAGTTCTATGGCTACACCTTC. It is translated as CTSSPFVGGKFYGYTF.

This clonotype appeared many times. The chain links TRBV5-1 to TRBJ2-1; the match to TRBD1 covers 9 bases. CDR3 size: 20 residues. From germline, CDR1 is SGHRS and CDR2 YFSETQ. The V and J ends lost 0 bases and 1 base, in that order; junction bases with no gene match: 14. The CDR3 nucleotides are TGCGCCAGCAGCTTGGCCTTGATCGACAGGGGGGTCAAGTCCTACAATGAGCAGTTCTTC. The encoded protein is CASSLALIDRGVKSYNEQFF. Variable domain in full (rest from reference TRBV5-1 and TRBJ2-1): KAGVTQTPRYLIKTRGQQVTLSCSPISGHRSVSWYQQTPGQGLQFLFEYFSETQRNKGNFPGRFSGRQFSNSRSEMNVSTLELGDSALYLCASSLALIDRGVKSYNEQFFGPGTRLTVL.

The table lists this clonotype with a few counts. CDR3 sequence: CASRDVDDGSPSYEQYF. In DNA form, the CDR3 reads TGTGCCAGCAGGGACGTAGATGACGGGAGTCCCTCCTACGAGCAGTACTTC. The rearrangement joins TRBV6-6 to TRBJ2-7, with D possibly matching TRBD2 (6 bases). The germline CDR1 and CDR2 sequences are MNHNY and SVGAGI (reference sequence). This CDR3 region has 17 residues. Trimming removed 6 bases at V and 0 bases at J, with 21 bases between.

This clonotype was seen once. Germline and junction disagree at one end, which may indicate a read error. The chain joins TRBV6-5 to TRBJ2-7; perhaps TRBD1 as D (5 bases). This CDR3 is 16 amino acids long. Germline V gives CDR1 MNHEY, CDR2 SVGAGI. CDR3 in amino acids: CARSYSLRTGAYEQYF. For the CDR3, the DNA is TGTGCCAGAAGTTACTCGCTGAGAACAGGCGCCTACGAGCAGTACTTC.

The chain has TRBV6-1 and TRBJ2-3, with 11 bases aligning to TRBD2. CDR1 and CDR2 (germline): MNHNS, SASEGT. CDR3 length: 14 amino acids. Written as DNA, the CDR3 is TGTGGCAGTGAACTAGCGGGAGGCACAGATACGCAGTATTTT. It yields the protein CGSELAGGTDTQYF.

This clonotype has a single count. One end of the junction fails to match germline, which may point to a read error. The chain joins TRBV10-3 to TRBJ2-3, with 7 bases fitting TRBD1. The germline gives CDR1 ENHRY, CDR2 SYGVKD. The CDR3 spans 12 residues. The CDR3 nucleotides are TGTGCCATCGAGGGGGCCACAGATACACAGTATTTT. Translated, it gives CAIEGATDTQYF.

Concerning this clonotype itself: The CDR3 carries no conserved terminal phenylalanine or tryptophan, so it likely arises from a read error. CDR3 in amino acids: CASSLTYSGANLLTV. The CDR3, as DNA: TGTGCCAGCAGCCTCACTTACTCTGGGGCCAACCTCCTGACTGTC. V gene TRBV4-2 combines with J gene TRBJ2-6, with D tentatively TRBD1 (5 bases). There are 15 residues in the CDR3. Germline V CDR1 and CDR2: LGHNA, YNFKEQ.

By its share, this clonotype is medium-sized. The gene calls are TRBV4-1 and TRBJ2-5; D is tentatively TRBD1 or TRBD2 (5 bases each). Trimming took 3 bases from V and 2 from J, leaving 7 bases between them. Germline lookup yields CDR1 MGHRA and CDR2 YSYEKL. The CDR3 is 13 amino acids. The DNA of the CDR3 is TGCGCCAGCAGCCACGGGGCACAAGAGACCCAGTACTTC. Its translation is CASSHGAQETQYF.

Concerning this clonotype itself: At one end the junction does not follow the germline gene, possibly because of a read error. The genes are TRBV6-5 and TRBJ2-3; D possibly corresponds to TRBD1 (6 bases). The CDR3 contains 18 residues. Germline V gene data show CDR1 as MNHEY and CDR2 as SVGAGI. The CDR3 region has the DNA TGTGCCAGCAGTTACTCGTGGGGAGCGGTGGGGGCCACAGATGCGCAGTATTTT. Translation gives CASSYSWGAVGATDAQYF.

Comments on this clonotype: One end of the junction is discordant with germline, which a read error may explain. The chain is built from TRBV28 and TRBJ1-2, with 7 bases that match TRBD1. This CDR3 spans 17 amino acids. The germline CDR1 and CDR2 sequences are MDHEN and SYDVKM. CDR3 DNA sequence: TGTGCCAGCAGTTTCTGGGCTACGCGGGACAGAAACTATGGTTACACCTTC. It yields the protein CASSFWATRDRNYGYTF.

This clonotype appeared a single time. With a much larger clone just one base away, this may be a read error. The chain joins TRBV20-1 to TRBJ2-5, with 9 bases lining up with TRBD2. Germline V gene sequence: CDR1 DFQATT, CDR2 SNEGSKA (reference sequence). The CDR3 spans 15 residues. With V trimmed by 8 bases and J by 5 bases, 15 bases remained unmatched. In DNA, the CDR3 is TGCAGTACTACCCAGATTAGCGGGAGAGGGGAGACCCAGTACTTC. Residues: CSTTQISGRGETQYF.

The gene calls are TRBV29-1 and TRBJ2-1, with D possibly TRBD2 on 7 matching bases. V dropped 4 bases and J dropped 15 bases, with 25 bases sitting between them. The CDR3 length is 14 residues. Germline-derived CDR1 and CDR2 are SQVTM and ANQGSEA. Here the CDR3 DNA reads TGCAGCGTTGGCTCGGGGGGCCATGGGAATGTGCGGTTCTTC. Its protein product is CSVGSGGHGNVRFF.

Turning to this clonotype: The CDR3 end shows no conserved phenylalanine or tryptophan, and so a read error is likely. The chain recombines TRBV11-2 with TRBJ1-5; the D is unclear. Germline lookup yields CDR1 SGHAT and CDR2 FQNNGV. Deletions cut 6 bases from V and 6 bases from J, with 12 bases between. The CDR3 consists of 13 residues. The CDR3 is CASSLERSQPQHY. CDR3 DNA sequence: TGTGCCAGCAGTCTAGAAAGGAGTCAGCCCCAGCATTAT.

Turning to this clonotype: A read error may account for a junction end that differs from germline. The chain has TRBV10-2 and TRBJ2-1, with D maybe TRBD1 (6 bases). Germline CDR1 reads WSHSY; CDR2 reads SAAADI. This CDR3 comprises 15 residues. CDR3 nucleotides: TGCGCCAGCAGCAGGGCAGGGGTGGGTCACAATGACCAGTTCTTC. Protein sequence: CASSRAGVGHNDQFF.

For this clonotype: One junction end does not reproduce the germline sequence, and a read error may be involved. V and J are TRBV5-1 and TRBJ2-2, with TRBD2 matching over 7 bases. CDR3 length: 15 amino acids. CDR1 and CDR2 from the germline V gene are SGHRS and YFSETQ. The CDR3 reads CAISLHSGSTGELFF. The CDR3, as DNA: TGCGCCATCAGCCTTCATAGCGGGTCCACCGGGGAGCTGTTTTTT. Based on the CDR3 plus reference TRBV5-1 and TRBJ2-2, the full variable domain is KAGVTQTPRYLIKTRGQQVTLSCSPISGHRSVSWYQQTPGQGLQFLFEYFSETQRNKGNFPGRFSGRQFSNSRSEMNVSTLELGDSALYLCAISLHSGSTGELFFGEGSRLTVL.

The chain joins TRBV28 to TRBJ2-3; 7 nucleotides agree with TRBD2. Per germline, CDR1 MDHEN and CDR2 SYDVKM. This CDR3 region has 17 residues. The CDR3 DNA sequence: TGTCCTAGCAGTTCCCCTCCCGGGGGAGGGCCCTCAGATACGCAGTATTTT. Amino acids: CPSSSPPGGGPSDTQYF.

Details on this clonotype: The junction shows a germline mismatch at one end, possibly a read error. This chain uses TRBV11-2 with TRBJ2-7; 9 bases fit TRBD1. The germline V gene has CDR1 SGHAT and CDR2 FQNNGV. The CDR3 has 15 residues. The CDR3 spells CGRSTGTGRTYEKYF. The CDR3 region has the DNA TGTGGCCGCAGCACCGGGACAGGGCGCACCTACGAGAAGTACTTC.

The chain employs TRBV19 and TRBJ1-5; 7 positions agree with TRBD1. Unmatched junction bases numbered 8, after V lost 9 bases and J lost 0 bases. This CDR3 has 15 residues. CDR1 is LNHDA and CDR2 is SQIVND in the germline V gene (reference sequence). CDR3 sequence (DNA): TGTGCCAGCCACTCGGACAGGTATAGCAATCAGCCCCAGCATTTT. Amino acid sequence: CASHSDRYSNQPQHF.

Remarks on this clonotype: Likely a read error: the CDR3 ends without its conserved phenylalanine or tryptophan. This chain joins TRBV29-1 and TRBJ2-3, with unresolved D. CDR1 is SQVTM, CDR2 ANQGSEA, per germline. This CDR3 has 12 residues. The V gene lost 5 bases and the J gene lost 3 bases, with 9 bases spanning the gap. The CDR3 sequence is CSVLAQTDTQYS. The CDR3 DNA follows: TGCAGCGTTCTCGCACAAACAGATACGCAGTATTCT.

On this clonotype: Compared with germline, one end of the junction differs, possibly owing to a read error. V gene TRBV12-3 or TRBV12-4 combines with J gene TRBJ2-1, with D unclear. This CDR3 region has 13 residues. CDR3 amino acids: CSSSFSKLHEQFF. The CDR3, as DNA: TGTTCCAGCAGTTTTAGTAAGCTCCATGAACAGTTCTTC.

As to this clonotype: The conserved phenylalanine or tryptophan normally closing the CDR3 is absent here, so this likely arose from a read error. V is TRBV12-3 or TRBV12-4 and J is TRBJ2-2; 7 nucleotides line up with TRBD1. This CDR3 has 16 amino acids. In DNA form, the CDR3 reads TGTGCCAGCAGTTTAGTGACAGGGACAAACACCGGGGAACTGTTTCTT. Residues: CASSLVTGTNTGELFL.

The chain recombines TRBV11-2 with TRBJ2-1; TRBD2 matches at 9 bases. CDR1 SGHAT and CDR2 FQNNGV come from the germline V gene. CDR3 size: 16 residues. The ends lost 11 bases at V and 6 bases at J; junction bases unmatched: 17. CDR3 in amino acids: CAFSSSAGGGVNEQFF. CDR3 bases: TGTGCCTTCAGCTCCTCGGCGGGAGGGGGGGTCAATGAGCAGTTCTTC.

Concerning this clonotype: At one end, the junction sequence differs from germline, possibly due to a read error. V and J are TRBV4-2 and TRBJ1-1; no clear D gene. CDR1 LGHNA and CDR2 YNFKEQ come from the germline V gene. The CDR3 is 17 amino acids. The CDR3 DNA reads TGTGCCAGCAGCCAAGGACCCCTTGAGTCTCTGGGCACTGTAGCTTTCTTT. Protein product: CASSQGPLESLGTVAFF.

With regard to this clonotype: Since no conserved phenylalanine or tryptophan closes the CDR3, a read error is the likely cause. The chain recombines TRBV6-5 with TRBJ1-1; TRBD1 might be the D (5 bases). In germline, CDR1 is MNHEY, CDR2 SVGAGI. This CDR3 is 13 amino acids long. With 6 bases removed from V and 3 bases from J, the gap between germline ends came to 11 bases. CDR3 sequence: CASSQQADTEAFS. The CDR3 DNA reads TGTGCCAGCAGCCAACAGGCTGACACTGAAGCTTTCTCT.

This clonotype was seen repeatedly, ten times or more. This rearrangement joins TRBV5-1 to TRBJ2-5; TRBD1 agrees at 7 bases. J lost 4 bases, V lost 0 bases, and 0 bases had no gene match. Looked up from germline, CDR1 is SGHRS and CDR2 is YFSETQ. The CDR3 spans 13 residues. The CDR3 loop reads CASSLGQGETQYF. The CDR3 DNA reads TGCGCCAGCAGCTTGGGACAGGGAGAGACCCAGTACTTC.